This T cell receptor (beta chain) was sequenced during a study of OX40 agonist ivuxolimab in advanced cancers. Turning to this clone: Its antigen is currently unknown.

The assay was immunoSEQ multiplex PCR, and TCRdb's table has in-frame clones only and misses some. The repertoire holds about 46,000 clones, with 88% as singletons. General study points: At doses 0.1 to 3.0 mg/kg, CD4+ and CD8+ clones expanded. The authors did not determine the antigen specificity of the expanded peripheral T cells.

The V gene's germline CDR1 is MRHNA and CDR2 SNTAGT. The CDR3 runs 14 residues. V was cut by 5 bases and J by 7 bases, with 14 bases left in between. The chain has TRBV6-4 and TRBJ2-2; maybe TRBD1 (6 bases). Source: CD4+ or CD8+ T cells sorted from blood, taken in a trial of the OX40 agonist ivuxolimab. The receptor was isolated from an adult with an advanced solid tumor such as melanoma, head and neck, liver or kidney cancer. In DNA form, the CDR3 reads TGTGCCAGCAGTCGGGACACCTCAATCGGGGAGCTGTTTTTT. Its translation: CASSRDTSIGELFF.